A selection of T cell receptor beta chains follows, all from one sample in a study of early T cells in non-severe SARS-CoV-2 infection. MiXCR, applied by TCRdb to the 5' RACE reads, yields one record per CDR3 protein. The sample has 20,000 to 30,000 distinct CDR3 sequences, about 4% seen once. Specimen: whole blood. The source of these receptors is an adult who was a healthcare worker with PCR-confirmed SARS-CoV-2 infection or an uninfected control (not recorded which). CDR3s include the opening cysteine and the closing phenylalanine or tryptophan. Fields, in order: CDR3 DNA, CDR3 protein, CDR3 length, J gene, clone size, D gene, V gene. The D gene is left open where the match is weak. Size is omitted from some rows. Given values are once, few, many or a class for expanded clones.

TGCGCCAGCAGCTTGAGGCAGCTAGGGGATACGCAGTATTTT	CASSLRQLGDTQYF	14	TRBJ2-3	many	-	TRBV5-1
TGTGCCAGCAGCCAGCCGGGGTCTATCAACGAGCAGTACTTC	CASSQPGSINEQYF	14	TRBJ2-7	few	-	TRBV4-2
TGTGCCAGCAGTCCGGGGGATCCCGCCTATGGCTACACCTTC	CASSPGDPAYGYTF	14	TRBJ1-2	many	-	TRBV6-4
TGTGCCAGTAGCGCATCGGCTGACTCCTACGAGCAGTACTTC	CASSASADSYEQYF	14	TRBJ2-7	-	-	TRBV19
TGTGCCAGCAGCTCTTACTCCACTGCCGAAGAGACCCAGTACTTC	CASSSYSTAEETQYF	15	TRBJ2-5	-	-	TRBV7-8
TGTGCCAGCAGCACCCATCCCTCCCAAGAGACCCAGTACTTC	CASSTHPSQETQYF	14	TRBJ2-5	many	-	TRBV28
TGTGCCAGCAGCCCGATGGGACTAGCGGGGCACAATGAGCAGTTCTTC	CASSPMGLAGHNEQFF	16	TRBJ2-1	many	TRBD2	TRBV7-3
TGTGCCAGCAGTGACGCCGGGGGGAAGAGCACAGATACGCAGTATTTT	CASSDAGGKSTDTQYF	16	TRBJ2-3	many	TRBD2	TRBV2
TGCGCCAGCAGCCTACCTCTAACGGGACGGGCCAATGAGCAGTTCTTC	CASSLPLTGRANEQFF	16	TRBJ2-1	medium-sized	-	TRBV5-1
TGTGCCAGTAGGGCCCGGGACTATGGCTACACCTTC	CASRARDYGYTF	12	TRBJ1-2	many	-	TRBV19
TGTGCCAGTAGTATTGCAGCGGGAGGTGCAGATACGCAGTATTTT	CASSIAAGGADTQYF	15	TRBJ2-3	many	TRBD2	TRBV19
TGTGCCACCAGCAGTCCGGACGGTGTCTACGAGCAGTACTTC	CATSSPDGVYEQYF	14	TRBJ2-7	many	-	TRBV15
TGTGCCAGCAGGTTGGCCAACGTCCTGACTTTC	CASRLANVLTF	11	TRBJ2-6	many	-	TRBV2
TGTGCCAGCAGGACAGGGAGATCATCTGGGGCCAACGTCCTGACTTTC	CASRTGRSSGANVLTF	16	TRBJ2-6	many	TRBD1	TRBV12-3/TRBV12-4
TGCAGCGTGCAGAACACTGAAGCTTTCTTT	CSVQNTEAFF	10	TRBJ1-1	many	-	TRBV29-1
TGTGCCAGCAGCGTAGGAGAATCCACCACAGATACGCAGTATTTT	CASSVGESTTDTQYF	15	TRBJ2-3	many	-	TRBV9
TGTGCCAGTAGTGGGAAGGCGACAGCTTACTATGGCTACACCTTC	CASSGKATAYYGYTF	15	TRBJ1-2	many	-	TRBV19
TGTGCCAGCAGCCCCGGGACTAGTGAGACCCAGTACTTC	CASSPGTSETQYF	13	TRBJ2-5	many	TRBD2	TRBV7-3
TGTGCCAGCTTCAAGGTAGGACAGTGTCAAACGCCCCAGCATTTT	CASFKVGQCQTPQHF	15	TRBJ1-5	many	-	TRBV18
TGCGCCAGCAGCGGGGTATCAAGCGGGATGTCAGATACGCAGTATTTT	CASSGVSSGMSDTQYF	16	TRBJ2-3	many	TRBD2	TRBV5-1
TGTGCCAGCAGTTTAAAGAGTGGCCAAGAGACCCAGTACTTC	CASSLKSGQETQYF	14	TRBJ2-5	few	-	TRBV27
TGCGCCAGCAGCTTGGTCGACGGAGCCTCCTACGAGCAGTACTTC	CASSLVDGASYEQYF	15	TRBJ2-7	many	-	TRBV5-1
TGTGCCAGCGGACTAGCGGGACTCTACGAGCAGTACTTC	CASGLAGLYEQYF	13	TRBJ2-7	many	TRBD2	TRBV28
TGTGCCACCAGTGGGACAGGGGGCATGGCTGAAGCTTTCTTT	CATSGTGGMAEAFF	14	TRBJ1-1	many	TRBD1	TRBV24-1
TGTGCCAGCAGCCCGAGGGACCGATCTTACAATGAGCAGTTCTTC	CASSPRDRSYNEQFF	15	TRBJ2-1	many	-	TRBV9
TGTGCCACCAGCAGAGTCAGCAATACCTACGAGCAGTACTTC	CATSRVSNTYEQYF	14	TRBJ2-7	many	-	TRBV15
TGTGCCAGCAGCTTATACGGGGGAAAAGGGTACGAGCAGTACTTC	CASSLYGGKGYEQYF	15	TRBJ2-7	many	-	TRBV7-6
TGTGCCAGCAGTTACTCCCGACGAGCGGGTAACAATGAGCAGTTCTTC	CASSYSRRAGNNEQFF	16	TRBJ2-1	medium-sized	-	TRBV6-5
TGCAGCGTTGAAGAGGGGAGAGGACGGGGCGAGCAGTACTTC	CSVEEGRGRGEQYF	14	TRBJ2-7	few	-	TRBV29-1
TGTGCCACCAGTGAGCCCATGGACAGGGGCAATGAGCAGTTCTTC	CATSEPMDRGNEQFF	15	TRBJ2-1	few	TRBD1	TRBV24-1
TGTGCCAGCAGTTCGACTAGCGGCACAGATACGCAGTATTTT	CASSSTSGTDTQYF	14	TRBJ2-3	-	TRBD2	TRBV3-1
TGTGCCAGCAGCTTACTGGGGGATGAGCAGTTCTTC	CASSLLGDEQFF	12	TRBJ2-1	many	-	TRBV7-6
TGTGCCAGCAGTGATATTAAGCAAGAGACCCAGTACTTC	CASSDIKQETQYF	13	TRBJ2-5	many	-	TRBV25-1
TGCAGCGTTGAAGATGAAGTGAACTATGGCTACACCTTC	CSVEDEVNYGYTF	13	TRBJ1-2	many	-	TRBV29-1
TGTGCCAGTGGACTCCCGGGTTACACAGATACGCAGTATTTT	CASGLPGYTDTQYF	14	TRBJ2-3	-	-	TRBV6-1
TGTGCCAGCTCACCAAGGACAGGGAGCGGCACAGATACGCAGTATTTT	CASSPRTGSGTDTQYF	16	TRBJ2-3	-	TRBD1	TRBV18
TGCGCCAGCAGCTCCGCGAACACCGGGGAGCTGTTTTTT	CASSSANTGELFF	13	TRBJ2-2	many	-	TRBV5-1
TGTGCCAGTCGGGAGACAGCCTACAATGAGCAGTTCTTC	CASRETAYNEQFF	13	TRBJ2-1	many	-	TRBV19
TGTGCCAGCCTCTCGACTAGCGGGATCTACGAGCAGTACTTC	CASLSTSGIYEQYF	14	TRBJ2-7	many	TRBD2	TRBV6-2/TRBV6-3
TGTGCCAGCTCCTGGATGGGGCTAGCGAGAATTCAGTTCTTC	CASSWMGLARIQFF	14	TRBJ2-1	many	-	TRBV11-2
TGCAGTGCTAGAGTCGCCCGTGAGCAGTTCTTC	CSARVAREQFF	11	TRBJ2-1	many	-	TRBV20-1
TGTGCCAGCACCCCGGGGGGGCCAGGGGCCAACGTCCTGACTTTC	CASTPGGPGANVLTF	15	TRBJ2-6	many	TRBD2	TRBV6-1
TGTGCCAGTAGTGCGACAGGGGGCTTCAATGAGCAGTTCTTC	CASSATGGFNEQFF	14	TRBJ2-1	many	TRBD1	TRBV19
TGTGCCAGCAGCTTAGGCTCGACTAGCGGAGGGTACAATGAGCAGTTCTTC	CASSLGSTSGGYNEQFF	17	TRBJ2-1	many	TRBD2	TRBV7-9
TGCAGTGCTAGATTAGAAGGACCTGAAGCTTTCTTT	CSARLEGPEAFF	12	TRBJ1-1	few	-	TRBV20-1
TGTGCCAGCAGTTTCCCCGGGACCAGCTCCTACAATGAGCAGTTCTTC	CASSFPGTSSYNEQFF	16	TRBJ2-1	few	-	TRBV12-3/TRBV12-4
TGCGCCAGCAGCCCAAGGACAGGGTCATCCGGGGAGCTGTTTTTT	CASSPRTGSSGELFF	15	TRBJ2-2	many	TRBD1	TRBV5-1
TGTGCCAGCAGCTTCGGGACGCGCTACGAGCAGTACTTC	CASSFGTRYEQYF	13	TRBJ2-7	many	-	TRBV11-2
TGCGCCAGCAGCGAAGTACGGGGGGTTGCCTATGGCTACACCTTC	CASSEVRGVAYGYTF	15	TRBJ1-2	many	-	TRBV4-1
TGTGCCAGCAGCCCCAGGGGCTTCTCCTACGAGCAGTACTTC	CASSPRGFSYEQYF	14	TRBJ2-7	many	-	TRBV2
TGCGCCAGCAGCTTGGCCATGGGACAGGGATACAATGAGCAGTTCTTC	CASSLAMGQGYNEQFF	16	TRBJ2-1	many	TRBD1	TRBV5-1
TGTGCCAGCAGGAGGGGACGAGAGACCCAGTACTTC	CASRRGRETQYF	12	TRBJ2-5	few	-	TRBV12-3/TRBV12-4
TGTGCCTGGAGTGAGGGACAGGGGGGAAAAAATGAGCAGTTCTTC	CAWSEGQGGKNEQFF	15	TRBJ2-1	many	TRBD1	TRBV30
TGTGCCAGCACCCCAGGGGAATTACAAAGCTCCTACGAGCAGTACTTC	CASTPGELQSSYEQYF	16	TRBJ2-7	many	-	TRBV5-5
TGTGCCAGCAGTTTATGGGGTAGCGAGCAGTACTTC	CASSLWGSEQYF	12	TRBJ2-7	many	-	TRBV27
TGTGCCAGCAGTGGTCGGACGGCAGGCTCCTACGAGCAGTACTTC	CASSGRTAGSYEQYF	15	TRBJ2-7	-	-	TRBV12-3/TRBV12-4
TGTGCCAGTAGTATGCAGGGGATACCCACAGATACGCAGTATTTT	CASSMQGIPTDTQYF	15	TRBJ2-3	few	-	TRBV19